The T cell receptor beta chain under discussion was sequenced for a study of cytomegalovirus exposure and HLA in healthy donors. Regarding the study as a whole: Both high specificity and high sensitivity reportedly marked the classifier's diagnosis of cytomegalovirus status.

Germline assignment: CDR1 SGHVS and CDR2 FNYEAQ. This CDR3 spans 16 amino acids. The junction had 7 bases not matched to a gene; V was cut back by 5 bases and J by 1 base. As for this clone: The antigen is not known.

Sequenced by immunoSEQ multiplex PCR; TCRdb stores in-frame clones only, minus some. The sample lists under 300,000 clones, about 86% seen once, with 1% in the top ten. Material: PBMCs. V usage is TRBV7-6 and J usage is TRBJ2-1; 8 positions agree with TRBD1. The clonotype was recovered from a young woman in good health and CMV-seronegative. CDR3 bases: TGTGCCAGCAGCCCCCGAGACAGGGGTTCCTACAATGAGCAGTTCTTC. Protein: CASSPRDRGSYNEQFF.